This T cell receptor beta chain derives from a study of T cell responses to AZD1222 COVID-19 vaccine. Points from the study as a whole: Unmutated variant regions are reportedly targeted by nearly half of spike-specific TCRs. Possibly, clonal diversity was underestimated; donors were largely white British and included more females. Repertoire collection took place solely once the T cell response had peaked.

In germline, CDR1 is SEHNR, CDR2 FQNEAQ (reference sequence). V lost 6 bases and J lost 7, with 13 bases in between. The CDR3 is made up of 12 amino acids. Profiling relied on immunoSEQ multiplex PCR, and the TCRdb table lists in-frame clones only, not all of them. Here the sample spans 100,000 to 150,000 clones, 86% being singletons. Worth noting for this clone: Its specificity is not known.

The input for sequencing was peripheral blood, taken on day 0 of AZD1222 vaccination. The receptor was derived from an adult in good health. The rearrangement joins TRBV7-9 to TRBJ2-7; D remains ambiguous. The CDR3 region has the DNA TGTGCCAGCAGATATACTCTCGGGGAGCAGTACTTC. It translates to CASRYTLGEQYF.